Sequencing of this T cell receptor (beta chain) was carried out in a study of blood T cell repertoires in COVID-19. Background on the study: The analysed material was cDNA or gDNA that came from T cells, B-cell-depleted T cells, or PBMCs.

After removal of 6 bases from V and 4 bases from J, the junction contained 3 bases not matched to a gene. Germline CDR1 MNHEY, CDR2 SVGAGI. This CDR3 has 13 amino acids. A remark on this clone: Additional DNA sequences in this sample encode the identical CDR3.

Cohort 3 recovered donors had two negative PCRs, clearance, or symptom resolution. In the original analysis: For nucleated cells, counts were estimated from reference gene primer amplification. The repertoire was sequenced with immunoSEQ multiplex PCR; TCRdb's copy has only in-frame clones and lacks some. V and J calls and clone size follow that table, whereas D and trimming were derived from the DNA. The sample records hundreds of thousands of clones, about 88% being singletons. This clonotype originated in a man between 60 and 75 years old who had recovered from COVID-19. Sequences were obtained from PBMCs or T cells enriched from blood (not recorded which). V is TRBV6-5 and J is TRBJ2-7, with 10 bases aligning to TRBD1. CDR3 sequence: CASSMGQGYEQYF. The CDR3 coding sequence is TGTGCCAGCAGCATGGGACAGGGGTACGAGCAGTACTTC.